This TCR beta chain derives from a study of blood T cell repertoires in COVID-19. Study overall: T cells, B-cell-depleted T cells, or PBMCs provided the cDNA or gDNA that served as material.

TCRdb keeps only in-frame clones here, not all; method: immunoSEQ multiplex PCR. This table holds some 150,000 clones, 78% found once. Germline CDR1 MDHEN, CDR2 SYDVKM. CDR3 length: 15 amino acids. The trim removed 5 bases at V and 1 base at J, leaving 4 bases unmatched. The sequencing sample was made of PBMCs or T cells enriched from blood (not recorded which). V usage is TRBV28 and J usage is TRBJ1-2; 10 positions agree with TRBD1. The TCR comes from a woman aged 45-65 years who had recovered from COVID-19. Here the CDR3 reads CASSLGQGGNYGYTF. The CDR3 DNA sequence: TGTGCCAGCAGTCTCGGACAGGGGGGTAACTATGGCTACACCTTC.